This entry features one T cell receptor beta chain sequence. Its antigen is not identified. What was amplified from RNA transcripts were TCR beta CDR3 regions. An initial round of RT-PCR targeting the TCR CDR3 relied on the HTBI primer set. TCRdb reprocessed the multiplex PCR reads with MiXCR, giving one entry per CDR3 protein. Of around 620,000 distinct CDR3 sequences in the sample, roughly 17% were seen once. This entry is derived from a study of T cells in Graves' hyperthyroidism and ophthalmopathy. Study background: Before treatment of any kind, peripheral blood was taken at initial diagnosis.

Diagnosis relied on clinical symptoms, serum thyroxine and TRAb, thyroid ultrasound and orbital computed tomography. The CDR3 is made up of 13 amino acids. Trimming cost V 4 bases and J 4 bases; bases outside gene matches: 2. CDR1 is LNHDA, CDR2 SQIVND, per germline (reference sequence). Overall study findings and caveats: Most thyroid clonotypes that were expanded above 0.001 also turned up in blood.

This TCR was sampled from a woman in her thirties with Graves' hyperthyroidism. The V and J genes are TRBV19 and TRBJ2-3; 7 nucleotides align to TRBD1. The sequenced sample consisted of blood. The CDR3 here is CASSTQGADTQYF. The CDR3 region has the DNA TGTGCCAGTAGTACTCAGGGGGCAGATACGCAGTATTTT.